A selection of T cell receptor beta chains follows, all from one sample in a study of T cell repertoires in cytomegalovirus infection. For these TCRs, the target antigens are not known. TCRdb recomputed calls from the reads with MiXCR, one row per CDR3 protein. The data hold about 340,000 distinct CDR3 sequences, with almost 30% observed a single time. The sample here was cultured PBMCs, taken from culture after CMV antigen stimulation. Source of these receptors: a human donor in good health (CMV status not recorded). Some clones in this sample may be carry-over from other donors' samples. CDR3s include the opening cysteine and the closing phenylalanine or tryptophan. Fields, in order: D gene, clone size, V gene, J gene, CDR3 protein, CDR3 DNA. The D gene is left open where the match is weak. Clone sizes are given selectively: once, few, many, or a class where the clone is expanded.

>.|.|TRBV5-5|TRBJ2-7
CASSSEGGPYEQYF
TGTGCCAGCAGCTCGGAGGGGGGGCCCTACGAGCAGTACTTC
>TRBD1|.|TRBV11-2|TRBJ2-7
CASSLWARTGETHEQYF
TGTGCCAGCAGCTTATGGGCCCGGACAGGAGAAACCCACGAGCAGTACTTC
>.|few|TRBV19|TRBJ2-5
CASSIIAGRLETQYF
TGTGCCAGTAGTATTATCGCGGGACGACTAGAGACCCAGTACTTC
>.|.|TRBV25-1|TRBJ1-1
CASSDTRSRTEAFF
TGTGCCAGCAGTGACACCCGGTCAAGGACTGAAGCTTTCTTT
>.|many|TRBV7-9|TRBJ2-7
CASSSYGRDSFSYEQYF
TGTGCCAGCAGCTCCTACGGGAGGGACAGTTTCTCCTACGAGCAGTACTTC
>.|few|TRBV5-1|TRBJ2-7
CASSLNQDKSYEQYF
TGCGCCAGCAGCTTGAACCAGGACAAGTCCTACGAGCAGTACTTC
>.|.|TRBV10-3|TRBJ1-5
CAISEQGPNQPQHF
TGTGCCATCAGTGAACAAGGGCCCAATCAGCCCCAGCATTTT
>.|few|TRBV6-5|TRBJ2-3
CASSRGLPHDTQYF
TGTGCCAGCAGTAGGGGACTGCCCCACGATACGCAGTATTTT
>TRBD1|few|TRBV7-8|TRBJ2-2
CASSLGTGGHGELFF
TGTGCCAGCAGCTTAGGGACAGGGGGCCACGGGGAGCTGTTTTTT
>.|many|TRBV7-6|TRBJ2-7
CASSSRPGNTEQYF
TGTGCCAGCAGCTCGAGACCAGGGAACACCGAGCAGTACTTC
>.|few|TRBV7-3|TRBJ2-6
CASGTSTSGANVLTF
TGTGCCAGCGGGACGAGTACCTCTGGGGCCAACGTCCTGACTTTC
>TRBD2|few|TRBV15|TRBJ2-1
CATSRAGTSGREQFF
TGTGCCACCAGCAGGGCCGGGACTAGCGGCAGGGAGCAGTTCTTC
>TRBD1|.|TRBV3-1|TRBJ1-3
CASSPGQGTGNTIYF
TGTGCCAGCAGTCCGGGACAGGGCACTGGAAACACCATATATTTT
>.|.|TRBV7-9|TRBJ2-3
CASSPWTQRADTQYF
TGTGCCAGCAGCCCCTGGACCCAGCGGGCAGATACGCAGTATTTT
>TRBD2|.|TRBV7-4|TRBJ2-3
CASSLSGESTDTQYF
TGTGCCAGCAGCTTAAGCGGGGAGAGCACAGATACGCAGTATTTT
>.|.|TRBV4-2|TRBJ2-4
CASSQDSRLPYF
TGTGCCAGCAGCCAAGATTCCCGGCTACCGTACTTC
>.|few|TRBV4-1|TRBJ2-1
CASSQGPFAFF
TGCGCCAGCAGCCAAGGTCCTTTCGCGTTCTTC
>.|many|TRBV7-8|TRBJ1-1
CASSLLGARNTEAFF
TGTGCCAGCAGCTTATTGGGGGCGAGGAACACTGAAGCTTTCTTT
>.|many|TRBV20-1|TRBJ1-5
CSARALRGANQPQHF
TGCAGTGCTAGAGCCCTCCGGGGGGCAAATCAGCCCCAGCATTTT
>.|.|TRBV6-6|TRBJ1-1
CASNREQWDTEAFF
TGTGCCAGCAACCGGGAACAATGGGACACTGAAGCTTTCTTT
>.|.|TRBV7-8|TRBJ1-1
CASLEYQGRTEAFF
TGTGCCAGCCTTGAATATCAGGGTAGAACTGAAGCTTTCTTT
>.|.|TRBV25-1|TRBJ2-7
CASSGGTEQYF
TGTGCCAGCAGTGGAGGGACTGAGCAGTACTTC
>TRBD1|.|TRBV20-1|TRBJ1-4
CSAVDRGRLEKLFF
TGCAGTGCTGTAGACAGGGGGCGTCTGGAAAAACTGTTTTTT
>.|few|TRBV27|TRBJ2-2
CASSLSSGGAGNTGELFF
TGTGCCAGCAGTTTATCGAGTGGGGGAGCGGGGAACACCGGGGAGCTGTTTTTT
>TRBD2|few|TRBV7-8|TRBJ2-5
CASSLRTSGGETTQYF
TGTGCCAGCAGCCTCCGGACTAGCGGGGGGGAAACGACCCAGTACTTC
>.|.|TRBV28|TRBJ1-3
CASSWGLGGNTIYF
TGTGCCAGCAGTTGGGGGCTTGGAGGAAACACCATATATTTT
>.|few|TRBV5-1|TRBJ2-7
CASSLLGESVYEQYF
TGCGCCAGCAGCTTGCTGGGGGAATCAGTCTACGAGCAGTACTTC
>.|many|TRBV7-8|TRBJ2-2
CASSLTRLARGEGGELFF
TGTGCCAGCAGCCTTACGCGCCTGGCCCGGGGTGAGGGCGGGGAGCTGTTTTTT
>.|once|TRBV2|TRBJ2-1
CASSEPTGVAFF
TGTGCCAGCAGTGAGCCGACGGGGGTCGCGTTCTTC